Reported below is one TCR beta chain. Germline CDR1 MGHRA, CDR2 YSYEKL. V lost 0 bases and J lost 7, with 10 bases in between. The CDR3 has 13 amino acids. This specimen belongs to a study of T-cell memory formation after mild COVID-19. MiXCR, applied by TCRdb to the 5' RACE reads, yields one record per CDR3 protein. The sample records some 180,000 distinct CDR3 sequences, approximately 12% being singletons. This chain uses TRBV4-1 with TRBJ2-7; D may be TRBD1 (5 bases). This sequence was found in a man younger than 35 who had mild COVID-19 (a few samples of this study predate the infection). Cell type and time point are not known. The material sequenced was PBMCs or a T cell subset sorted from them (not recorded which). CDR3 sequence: CASSQERAGEQYF. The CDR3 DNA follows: TGCGCCAGCAGCCAAGAACGCGCAGGGGAGCAGTACTTC.